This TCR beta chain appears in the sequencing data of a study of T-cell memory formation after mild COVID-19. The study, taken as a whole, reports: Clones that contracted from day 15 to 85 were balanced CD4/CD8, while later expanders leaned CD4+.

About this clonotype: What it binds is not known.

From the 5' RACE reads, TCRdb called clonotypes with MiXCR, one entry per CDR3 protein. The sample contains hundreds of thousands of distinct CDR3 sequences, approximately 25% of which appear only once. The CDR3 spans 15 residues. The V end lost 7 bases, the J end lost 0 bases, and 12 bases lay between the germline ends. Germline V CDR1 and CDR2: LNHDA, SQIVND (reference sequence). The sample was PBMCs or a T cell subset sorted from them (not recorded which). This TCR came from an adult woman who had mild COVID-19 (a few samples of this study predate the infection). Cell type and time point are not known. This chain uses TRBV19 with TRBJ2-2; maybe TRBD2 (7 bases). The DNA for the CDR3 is TGTGCCAGTAAGCGGGACATCGCGAACACCGGGGAGCTGTTTTTT. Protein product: CASKRDIANTGELFF.